The 3 T cell receptor beta chains in this list originate from one sample, sequenced in a study of T cell responses to AZD1222 COVID-19 vaccine. TCRdb's copy holds only in-frame clones and misses some; the assay was immunoSEQ multiplex PCR. The sample has a few hundred thousand clones; approximately 93% are singletons. The input for sequencing was peripheral blood, taken on day 0 of AZD1222 vaccination. These receptors were taken from an adult in good health.

The V and J genes are TRBV19 and TRBJ1-2; TRBD1 matches 9 bases. In germline, CDR1 is LNHDA, CDR2 SQIVND (reference sequence). With V trimmed by 5 bases and J by 3 bases, 7 bases remained unmatched. CDR3 length: 15 residues. In nucleotides, the CDR3 is TGTGCCAGTAGTTCCCCAAGGACAGGGGACTATGGCTACACCTTC. Residues: CASSSPRTGDYGYTF.

The chain combines TRBV11-3 with TRBJ2-2; TRBD2 aligns across 14 bases. The CDR3 length is 15 residues. J gave up 9 bases and V 4 bases, and 4 bases lay outside the gene matches. CDR1 is SGHNT and CDR2 is YENEEA in the germline V gene. CDR3 in amino acids: CASSWGLAGVRELFF. The CDR3 bases are TGTGCCAGCAGCTGGGGACTAGCGGGAGTTAGGGAGCTGTTTTTT.

This chain links TRBV6-1 with TRBJ2-1; a possible D gene is TRBD1 (7 bases). There are 16 residues in the CDR3. Germline V CDR1 and CDR2: MNHNS, SASEGT. Deletions cut 1 base from V and 8 bases from J, with 18 bases between. The CDR3, as DNA: TGTGCCAGCAGTGAAGTTGGAGGGGGCACGGGCCATGAGCAGTTCTTC. Its translation is CASSEVGGGTGHEQFF.